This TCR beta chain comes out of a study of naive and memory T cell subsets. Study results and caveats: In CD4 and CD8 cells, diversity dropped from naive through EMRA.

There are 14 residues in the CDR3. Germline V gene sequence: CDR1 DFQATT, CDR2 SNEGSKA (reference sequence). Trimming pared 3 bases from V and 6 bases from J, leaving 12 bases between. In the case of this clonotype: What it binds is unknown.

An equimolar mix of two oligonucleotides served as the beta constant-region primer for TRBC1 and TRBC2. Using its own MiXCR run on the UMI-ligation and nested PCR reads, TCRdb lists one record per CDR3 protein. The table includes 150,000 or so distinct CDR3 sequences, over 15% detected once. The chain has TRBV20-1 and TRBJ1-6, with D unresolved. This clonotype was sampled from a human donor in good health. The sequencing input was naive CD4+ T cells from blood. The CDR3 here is CSASLRGINSPLHF. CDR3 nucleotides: TGCAGTGCTAGTTTGCGGGGAATTAATTCACCCCTCCACTTT.